This T cell receptor (beta chain) was retrieved from a study of blood T cell repertoires in COVID-19. Study context: Acute-phase and convalescent COVID-19 samples originated in the United States, Italy and Spain. In each case, the material was cDNA or gDNA derived from T cells, B-cell-depleted T cells, or PBMCs.

Germline CDR1 reads MNHEY; CDR2 reads SMNVEV (reference sequence). This CDR3 comprises 13 residues. V shed 6 bases and J shed 1 base, with 10 bases lying between them. Original methodology: Amplified reference gene primers provided the basis for estimating nucleated cell counts. Generated by immunoSEQ multiplex PCR, the TCRdb table keeps only in-frame clones and is missing some. V, J and clone size derive from that table, while D and trimming were established from the DNA sequence. In the table there are roughly 250,000 clones, around four fifths of which are singletons. Sequences were obtained from peripheral blood. The genes are TRBV27 and TRBJ2-7; the D is unclear. This clonotype was obtained from a woman in her fifties or sixties with active or convalescent COVID-19. The CDR3 nucleotides are TGTGCCAGCAGCTTGACACTTTCCTACGAGCAGTACTTC. It encodes CASSLTLSYEQYF.